These T cell receptor beta chains were read from a single sample in a study of cytotoxic CD8 clonotypes in ibrutinib-treated CLL. Sequenced by immunoSEQ multiplex PCR; TCRdb stores in-frame clones only, minus some. There are about 310,000 clones in the sample; about 80% occur only once, and over 6.5% lies in the top ten. The sequencing used PBMCs, collected before ibrutinib treatment. These receptors all stem from a human donor with chronic lymphocytic leukemia. Both conserved end residues are part of each CDR3. The D gene is left open where the match is weak. The size of a clone is reported for some rows only, either as once, few or many, or as a class for expanded clones.

J gene: TRBJ2-5
clone size: -
D gene: -
V gene: TRBV11-2
CDR3 DNA: TGTGCCAGCAGCTTCGAACGGGGTTCGGAGACCCAGTACTTC
CDR3 protein: CASSFERGSETQYF

J gene: TRBJ2-3
clone size: -
D gene: TRBD2
V gene: TRBV18
CDR3 DNA: TGTGCCAGCTCAGCTCTAGCGGGCCTAACAGGTACGCAGTATTTT
CDR3 protein: CASSALAGLTGTQYF

J gene: TRBJ1-5
clone size: -
D gene: TRBD1
V gene: TRBV19
CDR3 DNA: TGTGCCAGTAGTACGGACAGGGATAGCAATCAGCCCCAGCATTTT
CDR3 protein: CASSTDRDSNQPQHF

J gene: TRBJ2-3
clone size: -
D gene: TRBD2
V gene: TRBV9
CDR3 DNA: TGTGCCAGCAGCGATGGTCATGTGGGTACTAGCGGCACAGATACGCAGTATTTT
CDR3 protein: CASSDGHVGTSGTDTQYF

J gene: TRBJ1-3
clone size: -
D gene: -
V gene: TRBV11-2
CDR3 DNA: TGTGCCAGCAGCCCGGTTGAGGCTGACGCTGGAAACACCATATATTTT
CDR3 protein: CASSPVEADAGNTIYF

J gene: TRBJ1-1
clone size: few
D gene: -
V gene: TRBV7-6
CDR3 DNA: TGTGCCAGCAGCTTAGGACTGGTGAACACTGAAGCTTTCTTT
CDR3 protein: CASSLGLVNTEAFF

J gene: TRBJ2-5
clone size: -
D gene: TRBD1
V gene: TRBV30
CDR3 DNA: TGTGCCTGGGGGACAGGGAGGGAGACCCAGTACTTC
CDR3 protein: CAWGTGRETQYF

J gene: TRBJ1-5
clone size: -
D gene: -
V gene: TRBV19
CDR3 DNA: TGTGCCACACGTAGGACAGCCCATCAGCCCCAGCATTTT
CDR3 protein: CATRRTAHQPQHF

J gene: TRBJ2-7
clone size: -
D gene: -
V gene: TRBV7-2
CDR3 DNA: TGTGCCAGCAGCTTAGCCGTCCCTTCCTCCTACGAGCAGTACTTC
CDR3 protein: CASSLAVPSSYEQYF

J gene: TRBJ1-4
clone size: -
D gene: -
V gene: TRBV5-6
CDR3 DNA: TGTGCCAGCAGCCGGACTGTCGTGAATGAAAAACTGTTTTTT
CDR3 protein: CASSRTVVNEKLFF

J gene: TRBJ1-5
clone size: once
D gene: -
V gene: TRBV28
CDR3 DNA: TGTGCCAGCAGTACTAATCAGCCCCAGCATTTT
CDR3 protein: CASSTNQPQHF

J gene: TRBJ1-5
clone size: once
D gene: -
V gene: TRBV10-3
CDR3 DNA: TGTGCCATCAGTGAACAGCTACAGGTTAGCAATCAGCCCCAGCATTTT
CDR3 protein: CAISEQLQVSNQPQHF

J gene: TRBJ2-5
clone size: -
D gene: -
V gene: TRBV28
CDR3 DNA: TGTGCCAGCAGTGCCCGAGGGTCGAGGCGAGAGACCCAGTACTTC
CDR3 protein: CASSARGSRRETQYF

J gene: TRBJ2-7
clone size: -
D gene: -
V gene: TRBV6-9
CDR3 DNA: TGTGCCAGCAGTTCCCCTTACGAGCAGTACTTC
CDR3 protein: CASSSPYEQYF

J gene: TRBJ2-1
clone size: -
D gene: -
V gene: TRBV7-9
CDR3 DNA: TGTGCCAGCAGCTTAACGGCACGCTATAATGAGCAGTTCTTC
CDR3 protein: CASSLTARYNEQFF

J gene: TRBJ2-7
clone size: -
D gene: -
V gene: TRBV7-9
CDR3 DNA: TGTGCCAGCAGCTCCTTCCCCTACGAGCAGTACTTC
CDR3 protein: CASSSFPYEQYF

J gene: TRBJ1-3
clone size: few
D gene: -
V gene: TRBV7-2
CDR3 DNA: TGTGCCAGCAGCATCGACACATCCTCTGGAAACACCATATATTTT
CDR3 protein: CASSIDTSSGNTIYF

J gene: TRBJ2-5
clone size: -
D gene: TRBD1
V gene: TRBV6-5
CDR3 DNA: TGTGCCAGCAGAGACTCAGGGGGTAAGGAGACCCAGTACTTC
CDR3 protein: CASRDSGGKETQYF

J gene: TRBJ1-6
clone size: -
D gene: TRBD1
V gene: TRBV15
CDR3 DNA: TGTGCCACCCGGTCGGACAGGGTGGATTCACCCCTCCACTTT
CDR3 protein: CATRSDRVDSPLHF

J gene: TRBJ1-1
clone size: -
D gene: -
V gene: TRBV19
CDR3 DNA: TGTGCCAGTAGTATAGTGAGGACCACTGAAGCTTTCTTT
CDR3 protein: CASSIVRTTEAFF

J gene: TRBJ1-5
clone size: few
D gene: -
V gene: TRBV10-3
CDR3 DNA: TGTGCCACCGCCAGCAGGGGTAGCAATCAGCCCCAGCATTTT
CDR3 protein: CATASRGSNQPQHF

J gene: TRBJ2-2
clone size: -
D gene: -
V gene: TRBV13
CDR3 DNA: TGTGCCAGCAGCTTAAGAACGAGAGTCAGCGGGGAGCTGTTTTTT
CDR3 protein: CASSLRTRVSGELFF

J gene: TRBJ2-2
clone size: -
D gene: TRBD1
V gene: TRBV7-6
CDR3 DNA: TGTGCCAGCAGCCAGAAGAGACAGGGGGCCTTGTGGGAGCTGTTTTTT
CDR3 protein: CASSQKRQGALWELFF

J gene: TRBJ1-5
clone size: -
D gene: TRBD1
V gene: TRBV4-2
CDR3 DNA: TGTGCCAGCAGCCCTGATGAGGGACAGCTAAATCAGCCCCAGCATTTT
CDR3 protein: CASSPDEGQLNQPQHF

J gene: TRBJ2-3
clone size: -
D gene: TRBD2
V gene: TRBV7-2
CDR3 DNA: TGTGCCAGCAGCTTCCCAGCGGGAGGCACAGATACGCAGTATTTT
CDR3 protein: CASSFPAGGTDTQYF

J gene: TRBJ1-1
clone size: -
D gene: -
V gene: TRBV29-1
CDR3 DNA: TGCAGCGTTGTGCGCGGGGGCTTCACTGAAGCTTTCTTT
CDR3 protein: CSVVRGGFTEAFF

J gene: TRBJ1-1
clone size: -
D gene: -
V gene: TRBV28
CDR3 DNA: TGTGCCAGCAATCCGACAGGTTCTGAAGCTTTCTTT
CDR3 protein: CASNPTGSEAFF

J gene: TRBJ1-2
clone size: -
D gene: -
V gene: TRBV5-1
CDR3 DNA: TGCGCCAGCAGCTTGGGCAGGGTGACCTACACCTTC
CDR3 protein: CASSLGRVTYTF

J gene: TRBJ2-7
clone size: -
D gene: TRBD2
V gene: TRBV4-2
CDR3 DNA: TGTGCCAGCAGCGCCACTAGCGGGAGCTCCTACGAGCAGTACTTC
CDR3 protein: CASSATSGSSYEQYF

J gene: TRBJ2-1
clone size: -
D gene: TRBD2
V gene: TRBV6-5
CDR3 DNA: TGTGCCAGCAGTTATTCGACTAGCGGGAGATATAATGAGCAGTTCTTC
CDR3 protein: CASSYSTSGRYNEQFF

J gene: TRBJ2-5
clone size: -
D gene: -
V gene: TRBV27
CDR3 DNA: TGTGCCAGCAGAAGACTCCGAGGAGGTATGGAGACCCAGTACTTC
CDR3 protein: CASRRLRGGMETQYF

J gene: TRBJ1-1
clone size: -
D gene: -
V gene: TRBV28
CDR3 DNA: TGTGCCAGCAGTGGGACGGTAAAGAACACTGAAGCTTTCTTT
CDR3 protein: CASSGTVKNTEAFF

J gene: TRBJ2-1
clone size: once
D gene: TRBD2
V gene: TRBV5-1
CDR3 DNA: TGCGCCAGCAGCTCGACTAGCGGGAGTTTCTTC
CDR3 protein: CASSSTSGSFF

J gene: TRBJ2-1
clone size: -
D gene: TRBD2
V gene: TRBV7-8
CDR3 DNA: TGTGCCAGCAGCCTCGGGACTAGCGGGGGATACAATGAGCAGTTCTTC
CDR3 protein: CASSLGTSGGYNEQFF

J gene: TRBJ1-2
clone size: -
D gene: -
V gene: TRBV15
CDR3 DNA: TGTGCCACCAGCGGGCACAGGGCATTTAGTGGCTACACCTTC
CDR3 protein: CATSGHRAFSGYTF

J gene: TRBJ2-6
clone size: -
D gene: TRBD1
V gene: TRBV7-6
CDR3 DNA: TGTGCCAGCAGCTCGCCGGGACAGCCTAATTACTCTGGGGCCAACGTCCTGACTTTC
CDR3 protein: CASSSPGQPNYSGANVLTF

J gene: TRBJ2-7
clone size: -
D gene: TRBD1
V gene: TRBV7-8
CDR3 DNA: TGTGCCAGCACCGCCGGACAGGGGGTGTCCTACGAGCAGTACTTC
CDR3 protein: CASTAGQGVSYEQYF

J gene: TRBJ2-1
clone size: -
D gene: -
V gene: TRBV6-5
CDR3 DNA: TGTGCCAGCAGGCATGACTCGAACAGAAATGAGCAGTTCTTC
CDR3 protein: CASRHDSNRNEQFF